A selection of T cell receptor beta chains follows, all from one sample in a study of blood T cell repertoires in COVID-19. Assay: immunoSEQ multiplex PCR; the TCRdb copy retains only in-frame clones and omits some. The data contain fewer than 200,000 clones, around 80% of them singletons. Sequenced: PBMCs or T cells enriched from blood (not recorded which). The receptors come from a man in his fifties or sixties who had recovered from COVID-19. Each CDR3 is given with its conserved first and last residue. D genes are given only for firm matches. Rows may omit the clone size; those that give it use once, few, many or a size class.

>.|TRBJ1-6|TRBV7-9|.|18
TGTGCCAGCAGCTTGGTTTCAGGGCCGAGCTCCTATAATTCACCCCTCCACTTT
CASSLVSGPSSYNSPLHF
>.|TRBJ1-1|TRBV5-5|.|14
TGTGCCAGCAGCTTCACAGGGACGAACACTGAAGCTTTCTTT
CASSFTGTNTEAFF
>.|TRBJ2-1|TRBV30|.|14
TGTGCCTGGCGTCCGGTGAGCTCCTACAATGAGCAGTTCTTC
CAWRPVSSYNEQFF
>.|TRBJ2-7|TRBV6-5|TRBD2|16
TGTGCCAGCAGTTACTTCCCTAGCGGGGGGGCGGACGAGCAGTACTTC
CASSYFPSGGADEQYF
>once|TRBJ1-5|TRBV7-2|TRBD1|15
TGTGCCAGCAGCCCAGGGGGCGTCGGGAATCAGCCCCAGCATTTT
CASSPGGVGNQPQHF
>.|TRBJ1-1|TRBV11-2|.|14
TGTGCCAGCAGCTCCGACTCCCGAAACACTGAAGCTTTCTTT
CASSSDSRNTEAFF
>.|TRBJ2-7|TRBV7-2|TRBD1|16
TGTGCCAGCAGCGCAGGACAGGGGGCAAGGGCGTACGAGCAGTACTTC
CASSAGQGARAYEQYF
>.|TRBJ1-2|TRBV5-1|.|13
TGCGCCAGCAGCTTGGAGGCAGGGAGGGGCTACACCTTC
CASSLEAGRGYTF
>.|TRBJ2-3|TRBV2|TRBD2|19
TGTGCCAGCAGTGTAACCGCGGGTGCTAGCGGGAGTATCACAGATACGCAGTATTTT
CASSVTAGASGSITDTQYF
>.|TRBJ2-1|TRBV3-1/TRBV3-2|TRBD1|15
TGTGCCAGCAGCCATAGGACAGGGGGCTACAATGAGCAGTTCTTC
CASSHRTGGYNEQFF
>.|TRBJ1-3|TRBV7-2|TRBD1|16
TGTGCCAGCAGCTTAGCGTCTGGGACAGGGGGAAACACCATATATTTT
CASSLASGTGGNTIYF
>.|TRBJ1-5|TRBV7-2|.|14
TGTGCCAGCAGCTTAGGCGGGGGGGTACAGCCCCAGCATTTT
CASSLGGGVQPQHF
>few|TRBJ1-5|TRBV4-2|TRBD1|18
TGTGCCAGCAGCCAAGGGCCTTCGACAGGGGGAGGCAATCAGCCCCAGCATTTT
CASSQGPSTGGGNQPQHF
>.|TRBJ2-5|TRBV3-1/TRBV3-2|TRBD2|15
TGTGCCAGCAGCCCGACTAGCGGGGGTTGGGAGACCCAGTACTTC
CASSPTSGGWETQYF
>.|TRBJ1-2|TRBV6-5|TRBD1|15
TGTGCCAGCAGTCGAGGACAGGGAGACCACTATGGCTACACCTTC
CASSRGQGDHYGYTF
>.|TRBJ2-7|TRBV29-1|TRBD1|14
TGCAGCGTTGAACTACAGGGGGCCCTGCGCGGGCAGTACTTC
CSVELQGALRGQYF
>.|TRBJ2-2|TRBV12-2|.|16
TGTGCAAGTCGCACGGGACAACTCTCGAACACCGGGGAGCTGTTTTTT
CASRTGQLSNTGELFF
>once|TRBJ1-5|TRBV4-1|TRBD1|15
TGCGCCAGCAGCCAGGGGACAGGATTCAATCAGCCCCAGCATTTT
CASSQGTGFNQPQHF
>few|TRBJ2-1|TRBV11-2|TRBD2|16
TGTGCCAGCAGGGCGCGGGGACTAGCGGGGTGGTATGAGCAGTTCTTC
CASRARGLAGWYEQFF
>.|TRBJ1-2|TRBV9|.|12
TGTGCCAGCAGCCCCCGAGGGGACAGCTACACCTTC
CASSPRGDSYTF
>.|TRBJ2-5|TRBV27|.|13
TGTGCCAGCAGGCGGCTAGCTGGGGAGACCCAGTACTTC
CASRRLAGETQYF
>.|TRBJ1-2|TRBV6-1|TRBD1|16
TGTGCCAGCAGTGAGCGGGACAGGGAAAACCTCTATGGCTACACCTTC
CASSERDRENLYGYTF
>.|TRBJ1-2|TRBV7-9|TRBD1|13
TGTGCCAGCAGCTTGGCGGGACAGGGAGGCTACACCTTC
CASSLAGQGGYTF
>.|TRBJ2-3|TRBV6-4|TRBD2|16
TGTGCCAGCAGTGACGGGACTAGCGGGGGGGCAGATACGCAGTATTTT
CASSDGTSGGADTQYF
>once|TRBJ1-2|TRBV20-1|TRBD1|11
TGCAGTGCCCCGGGACAGGGGGCGCACACCTTC
CSAPGQGAHTF
>few|TRBJ2-7|TRBV19|.|13
TGTGCCAGTAGTATAGCACAGACCTACGAGCAGTACTTC
CASSIAQTYEQYF
>.|TRBJ1-6|TRBV10-3|TRBD1|12
TGTGCCATCAGGGGACAGGATTCACCCCTCCACTTT
CAIRGQDSPLHF
>.|TRBJ2-5|TRBV6-5|TRBD1|15
TGTGCCAGCAGTTACTCGGGACAGGGCCAAGAGACCCAGTACTTC
CASSYSGQGQETQYF
>.|TRBJ2-5|TRBV5-1|.|15
TGCGCCAGCAGCTTGGGCAGTAGCAATCAAGAGACCCAGTACTTC
CASSLGSSNQETQYF
>.|TRBJ2-1|TRBV27|.|17
TGTGCCAGCAGTTCCCCGGGACTCCAGCGCTCCTACAATGAGCAGTTCTTC
CASSSPGLQRSYNEQFF
>.|TRBJ2-2|TRBV19|TRBD1|16
TGTGCCAGTAGTGTCCGACAGGGGGCAAGTGCCGGGGAGCTGTTTTTT
CASSVRQGASAGELFF
>.|TRBJ2-1|TRBV7-2|.|15
TGTGCCAGCAGCGACCCAGGGTGGTCCTACAATGAGCAGTTCTTC
CASSDPGWSYNEQFF
>few|TRBJ2-1|TRBV29-1|TRBD2|14
TGCAGCGACGGACTAGCGGGGGGGAGGAATGAGCAGTTCTTC
CSDGLAGGRNEQFF
>.|TRBJ1-1|TRBV7-8|TRBD1|15
TGTGCCAGCAGCTTAGGGCAGGGGGCGAGCACTGAAGCTTTCTTT
CASSLGQGASTEAFF
>.|TRBJ2-3|TRBV18|.|15
TGTGCCAGCTCACCATCAGGGATCGGCACAGATACGCAGTATTTT
CASSPSGIGTDTQYF
>few|TRBJ1-2|TRBV6-5|.|14
TGTGCCAGCGGAAAAGACAGACAAAAGTCAGGCTACACCTTC
CASGKDRQKSGYTF
>.|TRBJ1-3|TRBV7-9|.|13
TGTGCCAGCAGCACAGGAGCGAGATACACCATATATTTT
CASSTGARYTIYF
>.|TRBJ1-6|TRBV27|.|16
TGTGCCAGCAGCCCAATTGGCACACAGGGTTTGACACCCCTCCACTTT
CASSPIGTQGLTPLHF
>once|TRBJ1-1|TRBV19|TRBD1|16
TGTGCCAGTACCTCGGGGGGGACAGGGGTTTCCACTGAAGCTTTCTTT
CASTSGGTGVSTEAFF
>.|TRBJ2-1|TRBV3-1/TRBV3-2|TRBD1|15
TGTGCCAGCAGCCCTCGGACAGGGTCCTACAATGAGCAGTTCTTC
CASSPRTGSYNEQFF
>.|TRBJ2-5|TRBV5-4|.|15
TGTGCCAGCAGCATCCCCGGGGGTGGTCGAGAGACCCAGTACTTC
CASSIPGGGRETQYF
>.|TRBJ1-4|TRBV6-5|TRBD1|13
TGTGCCTCCACCGGGACAGGGAATGAAAAACTGTTTTTT
CASTGTGNEKLFF
>few|TRBJ2-2|TRBV18|.|15
TGTGCCAGCTCAGTCACAGGGCTCGACACCGGGGAGCTGTTTTTT
CASSVTGLDTGELFF
>.|TRBJ1-6|TRBV5-8|.|16
TGTGCCAGCAGCCGCCCGGGGAGCTCCTATAATTCACCCCTCCACTTT
CASSRPGSSYNSPLHF
>.|TRBJ1-2|TRBV6-2/TRBV6-3|TRBD1|14
TGTGCCAGCAGTTACTCGGGACAGTCCTATGGCTACACCTTC
CASSYSGQSYGYTF
>.|TRBJ2-7|TRBV12-5|TRBD1|15
TGTGCTAGTGGAATATACAGGGGGCCTACCTACGAGCAGTACTTC
CASGIYRGPTYEQYF
>.|TRBJ1-2|TRBV5-1|TRBD1|12
TGCGCCAGCAGCTTCGACAGGGCCGGCTACACCTTC
CASSFDRAGYTF
>.|TRBJ2-6|TRBV9|TRBD1|16
TGTGCCAGCAGCGTGGGACAGCGCTCTGGGGCCAACGTCCTGACTTTC
CASSVGQRSGANVLTF
>.|TRBJ1-4|TRBV7-9|.|15
TGTGCCAGCAGCTTAGTAGGGGGACAAGGCGAAAAACTGTTTTTT
CASSLVGGQGEKLFF